The 31 T cell receptor beta chains below were found in one sample sequenced in a study of cytomegalovirus exposure and HLA in healthy donors. PCR involved 60 Vbeta and 13 Jbeta primers. Data came from immunoSEQ multiplex PCR; TCRdb stores just in-frame clones and leaves some out. The sample shows over 150,000 clones, around 77% of them seen only once. Input material: PBMCs. The receptors originated from a woman between 45 and 65 years old in good health and CMV-seropositive.

This chain joins TRBV28 and TRBJ1-5, with D maybe TRBD1 (5 bases). The CDR3 loop spans 13 amino acids. Trimming took 6 bases from V and 6 from J, leaving 12 bases between them. The germline gives CDR1 MDHEN, CDR2 SYDVKM. CDR3 nucleotide sequence: TGTGCCAGCAGGCGGGACGGTAGTCAGCCCCAGCATTTT. It encodes CASRRDGSQPQHF.

The V gene is TRBV4-3, the J gene TRBJ2-1; 11 bases fit TRBD2. V lost 8 bases, J lost 6 bases, and 12 bases stayed unmatched. This CDR3 comprises 16 residues. CDR1 is LGHNA, CDR2 YSLEER, per germline. The DNA for the CDR3 is TGCGCCAGCGGACAGCCGTTAGCGGGGGGGCGCAATGAGCAGTTCTTC. Its protein is CASGQPLAGGRNEQFF.

The chain carries TRBV7-6 and TRBJ2-5; no definite D call. With the DNA end fitting TRBJ2-7 better, the J assignment may be wrong. Germline CDR1 SGHVS, CDR2 FNYEAQ. This CDR3 is 14 amino acids long. For the CDR3, the DNA is TGTGCCAGCAGCTTACCCGCGGTACCCTACGAGCAGTACTTC. Translation: CASSLPAVPYEQYF.

This chain links TRBV5-1 with TRBJ1-2; TRBD1 aligns across 12 bases. The length of the CDR3 is 15 residues. V was clipped by 4 bases and J by 8 bases; unmatched bases: 9. Germline lookup yields CDR1 SGHRS and CDR2 YFSETQ. Here the CDR3 reads CASSLEGQGARGYTF. The CDR3, as DNA: TGCGCCAGCAGCCTAGAGGGACAGGGGGCGCGAGGCTACACCTTC.

The rearrangement links TRBV9 to TRBJ1-3; D uncertain. Germline CDR1 and CDR2: SGDLS and YYNGEE. Trimming took off 0 bases at V and 11 bases at J, with 6 bases between the two ends. The CDR3 length is 11 residues. CDR3 DNA sequence: TGTGCCAGCAGCGTAGGAGAGTCCATATATTTT. Its protein is CASSVGESIYF.

V is TRBV7-8 and J is TRBJ2-1; perhaps TRBD1 as D (7 bases). Germline CDR1 reads SGHVS; CDR2 reads FQNEAQ. The CDR3 consists of 16 residues. Trimming cost V 5 bases and J 9 bases, with 23 bases left between them. The CDR3 spells CASSRRDRGLFSEQFF. The CDR3 DNA is TGTGCCAGCAGCCGGAGGGACAGAGGGCTTTTCTCTGAGCAGTTCTTC.

The chain is built from TRBV21-1 and TRBJ1-3; the table assigns TRBD1, which was not confirmed against the DNA. TRBV21-1 is reported as a pseudogene. There are 16 residues in the CDR3. This CDR3 reads CASPKGDRGIGNTIYF. DNA for the CDR3: TGTGCCAGCCCGAAAGGGGACAGGGGGATAGGAAACACCATATATTTT.

The DNA of the CDR3 is TGTGCCAGCAGTCGGGGACACCTCTATGGCTACACCTTC. This sequence encodes CASSRGHLYGYTF. The gene calls are TRBV27 and TRBJ1-2; D might be TRBD1 (6 bases). Germline V gene sequence: CDR1 MNHEY, CDR2 SMNVEV (reference sequence). This CDR3 is built from 13 residues. V was pared by 5 bases and J by 4 bases, with 11 bases between.

This clone showed up just a few times. The CDR3 DNA sequence: TGTGCCAGCAGTCGGACTAGCGGGACAGATACGCAGTATTTT. This gives the protein CASSRTSGTDTQYF. This sequence joins TRBV6-1 and TRBJ2-3; 11 nucleotides align to TRBD2. This CDR3 has 14 amino acids. V lost 5 bases and J lost 3; bases outside the gene matches: 1. The germline V gene has CDR1 MNHNS and CDR2 SASEGT.

This clone appeared a few times. The J gene is TRBJ1-5, the V gene TRBV6-6; 7 bases match TRBD1. Germline V CDR1 and CDR2: MNHNY, SVGAGI (reference sequence). The CDR3 sequence is 13 residues long. J was trimmed by 5 bases and V by 7 bases; bases with no gene match: 5. The chain's CDR3 is CASNYDRDQPQHF. DNA of the CDR3: TGTGCCAGCAACTATGACAGGGATCAGCCCCAGCATTTT.

The chain carries TRBV6-5 and TRBJ1-5; 7 nucleotides match TRBD1. Unmatched junction bases numbered 2, after V lost 2 bases and J lost 4 bases. Germline CDR1 is MNHEY and CDR2 is SVGAGI. This CDR3 has 14 amino acids. The CDR3: CASSYDRANQPQHF. The CDR3 nucleotides read TGTGCCAGCAGTTACGACAGGGCAAATCAGCCCCAGCATTTT.

The chain links TRBV19 to TRBJ1-6; 9 bases line up with TRBD1. The CDR3 totals 14 residues. The germline V gene has CDR1 LNHDA and CDR2 SQIVND (reference sequence). J lost 7 bases, V lost 10 bases, and 8 bases had no gene match. CDR3 residues: CATSRTGDNSPLHF. For the CDR3, the DNA is TGTGCCACCTCCCGGACAGGGGACAATTCACCCCTCCACTTT.

This sequence joins TRBV2 and TRBJ2-5, with D maybe TRBD1 (6 bases). CDR1 and CDR2 (germline): SNHLY, FYNNEI. CDR3 length: 15 amino acids. The germline V and J ends were trimmed by 6 bases and 11 bases, with 25 bases remaining between them. CDR3 in DNA: TGTGCCAGCAGCCCCCAGGGGCGTGGCCCCGACGGGCAGTACTTC. Protein: CASSPQGRGPDGQYF.

The count of this clone is one. DNA for the CDR3: TGCAGCGTCGGGATGTCGGGACAGGGCTTGGATACGCAGTATTTT. As protein: CSVGMSGQGLDTQYF. This rearrangement joins TRBV29-1 to TRBJ2-3; 9 bases are shared with TRBD1. V lost 6 bases, J lost 6 bases, and 13 bases stayed unmatched. CDR3 size: 15 residues. Germline CDR1 and CDR2: SQVTM and ANQGSEA.

On this clone: Other DNA sequences from this sample encode an identical CDR3 as well. The chain is built from TRBV9 and TRBJ1-5; TRBD1 aligns across 10 bases. In germline, CDR1 is SGDLS, CDR2 YYNGEE. V dropped 0 bases and J dropped 4; count of bases not matched to a gene: 1. The CDR3 runs to 15 residues. The CDR3 here is CASSVGGQGNQPQHF. The CDR3 coding sequence is TGTGCCAGCAGCGTAGGGGGACAGGGGAATCAGCCCCAGCATTTT.

This chain joins TRBV28 and TRBJ2-7, with TRBD2 identical over 10 bases. The V gene's germline CDR1 is MDHEN and CDR2 SYDVKM. This CDR3 has 15 residues. The trim removed 9 bases at V and 1 base at J, leaving 9 bases unmatched. The CDR3 DNA is TGTGCCAGTATAATTAGCGGGGGGCTTTCCTACGAGCAGTACTTC. Translated, it gives CASIISGGLSYEQYF.

To note about this clone: Germline is not matched at one junction end, which may reflect a read error. This rearrangement joins TRBV7-9 to TRBJ1-2; 7 bases agree with TRBD1. Germline-derived CDR1 and CDR2 are SEHNR and FQNEAQ (reference sequence). The CDR3 spans 14 residues. Here the CDR3 DNA reads TGTTCCAGCAGCGTCGGGACAGCTAACTATGGCTACACCTTC. Residues: CSSSVGTANYGYTF.

The rearrangement joins TRBV19 to TRBJ1-6; D not resolved. This CDR3 contains 13 residues. V gave up 3 bases and J gave up 10 bases, with 10 bases separating them. Germline loops: CDR1 LNHDA, CDR2 SQIVND (reference sequence). CDR3 nucleotides: TGTGCCAGTAGTATCAGAATATCCTCACCCCTCCACTTT. This gives the protein CASSIRISSPLHF. Drawing the rest from reference TRBV19 and TRBJ1-6, the complete variable domain is DGGITQSPKYLFRKEGQNVTLSCEQNLNHDAMYWYRQDPGQGLRLIYYSQIVNDFQKGDIAEGYSVSREKKESFPLTVTSAQKNPTAFYLCASSIRISSPLHFGNGTRLTVT.

The chain uses TRBV18 and TRBJ2-5, with D maybe TRBD2 (5 bases). Trimming took off 6 bases at V and 1 base at J, with 9 bases between the two ends. Per germline, CDR1 KGHSH and CDR2 LQKENI. The CDR3 totals 13 residues. As DNA, the CDR3 is TGTGCCAGCTCCCCTAGCAGCCAAGAGACCCAGTACTTC. This translates into CASSPSSQETQYF.

In its sample, this clone was seen a few times. The J gene is TRBJ2-1, the V gene TRBV27, with 9 positions matching TRBD1. This CDR3 region has 15 residues. Germline V gene lookup returns CDR1 MNHEY and CDR2 SMNVEV (reference sequence). V shed 5 bases, J shed 8 bases, and the junction held 10 bases outside the gene matches. The CDR3 sequence is CASSPDRGYIDEQFF. CDR3 nucleotides: TGTGCCAGCAGTCCCGACAGGGGGTATATCGATGAGCAGTTCTTC.

This clone occurred once. The gene calls are TRBV7-9 and TRBJ2-3; TRBD2 agrees at 15 bases. V gave up 4 bases and J gave up 3 bases; unmatched junction bases: 8. Germline V gives CDR1 SEHNR, CDR2 FQNEAQ (reference sequence). The CDR3 has 18 residues. CDR3 DNA sequence: TGTGCCAGCAGCTCCGGACTAGCGGGGGGGGGAAAAACAGATACGCAGTATTTT. As protein: CASSSGLAGGGKTDTQYF.

A single count supports this clone. The V gene is TRBV20-1, the J gene TRBJ2-7, with D possibly TRBD2 on 6 matching bases. Trimming removed 4 bases at V and 13 bases at J, with 17 bases between. The CDR3 sequence is 11 residues long. CDR1 is DFQATT, CDR2 SNEGSKA, per germline (reference sequence). The CDR3 reads CSATDGGKGYF. The CDR3 bases are TGCAGTGCTACTGACGGGGGTAAAGGTTACTTC.

V usage is TRBV7-6 and J usage is TRBJ1-5, with 7 bases aligning to TRBD1. After removal of 3 bases from V and 3 bases from J, the junction contained 5 bases not matched to a gene. The CDR3 length is 15 residues. Germline V CDR1 and CDR2: SGHVS, FNYEAQ. CDR3 DNA sequence: TGTGCCAGCAGCTTGGCAGGGGGGACCAATCAGCCCCAGCATTTT. This gives the protein CASSLAGGTNQPQHF.

This sequence joins TRBV7-2 and TRBJ2-7; 10 bases are shared with TRBD1. Germline trimming cut 6 bases from V and 4 bases from J; bases unmatched to any gene: 6. CDR1 is SGHTA, CDR2 FQGNSA, per germline. There are 14 residues in the CDR3. This CDR3 is CASRPTGGGYEQYF. The CDR3 region has the DNA TGTGCCAGCAGGCCGACAGGGGGCGGGTACGAGCAGTACTTC.

The chain links TRBV4-2 to TRBJ2-2; 7 bases are a match to TRBD1. This CDR3 is built from 17 residues. CDR1 and CDR2 (germline): LGHNA, YNFKEQ. With V trimmed by 2 bases and J by 6 bases, 12 bases remained unmatched. The CDR3: CASSQQYRGRGAGELFF. The DNA of the CDR3 is TGTGCCAGCAGCCAACAGTACAGGGGACGGGGCGCCGGGGAGCTGTTTTTT.

The chain is built from TRBV7-9 and TRBJ2-3, with 8 bases identical to TRBD2. The CDR3 runs 14 residues. Trimming took 3 bases from V and 7 from J; bases not matched to a gene: 6. The germline V gene encodes CDR1 SEHNR and CDR2 FQNEAQ (reference sequence). CDR3 sequence: CASSFQTGGNTQYF. The CDR3 nucleotides are TGTGCCAGCAGCTTCCAGACGGGGGGGAATACGCAGTATTTT.

The chain couples TRBV7-2 to TRBJ1-3, with TRBD1 identical over 7 bases. CDR1 is SGHTA and CDR2 is FQGNSA in the germline V gene. With V trimmed by 5 bases and J by 0 bases, 7 bases remained unmatched. The CDR3 sequence is 16 residues long. The CDR3, as DNA: TGTGCCAGCAGCGAACCGGGACAGACCTCTGGAAACACCATATATTTT. It is translated as CASSEPGQTSGNTIYF.

The V call is TRBV9, the J call TRBJ2-1; D is perhaps TRBD1 (6 bases). Trimming removed 2 bases from V and 4 bases from J, with 7 bases in between. CDR1 is SGDLS, CDR2 YYNGEE, per germline. The CDR3 runs 13 residues. CDR3 loop: CASSVTGYNEQFF. CDR3 nucleotide sequence: TGTGCCAGCAGCGTGACAGGATACAATGAGCAGTTCTTC. Filled out from reference TRBV9 and TRBJ2-1, the complete variable domain reads DSGVTQTPKHLITATGQRVTLRCSPRSGDLSVYWYQQSLDQGLQFLIQYYNGEERAKGNILERFSAQQFPDLHSELNLSSLELGDSALYFCASSVTGYNEQFFGPGTRLTVL.

The chain combines TRBV28 with TRBJ2-5; the match to TRBD1 covers 9 bases. Unmatched junction bases numbered 7, after V lost 5 bases and J lost 3 bases. CDR1 is MDHEN and CDR2 is SYDVKM in the germline V gene. This CDR3 spans 15 amino acids. The CDR3 nucleotides are TGTGCCAGCAGTCTCCCGGGACAGGGAGAAGAGACCCAGTACTTC. Protein product: CASSLPGQGEETQYF.

The V and J genes are TRBV7-9 and TRBJ2-1, with 11 positions matching TRBD2. Losses at the gene ends were 2 bases for V and 5 bases for J; bases not matched to a gene: 14. Germline CDR1 and CDR2: SEHNR and FQNEAQ (reference sequence). This CDR3 has 19 amino acids. The CDR3 bases are TGTGCCAGCAGCTTACTTCGTACTAGCGGGAGCTTACGACACAATGAGCAGTTCTTC. Translation gives CASSLLRTSGSLRHNEQFF.

This clone was observed a few times. This chain connects TRBV28 to TRBJ2-7, with 10 bases lining up with TRBD1. The CDR3 contains 15 residues. In germline, CDR1 is MDHEN, CDR2 SYDVKM. Trimming at V came to 6 bases and at J to 6 bases, leaving 11 bases not matched to a gene. The CDR3 nucleotides are TGTGCCAGCAGCCCCACCCCGGACAGGGGGAGCGAGCAGTACTTC. It encodes CASSPTPDRGSEQYF.